This TCR beta chain was identified during a study of memory CD4+ T cells and cytomegalovirus serostatus. CDR3 length: 13 residues. CDR1 SGHTA and CDR2 FQGTGA come from the germline V gene. Trimming cost V 6 bases and J 2 bases; bases outside gene matches: 1. Worth noting for this clone: Its antigen is currently unknown.

The table came from immunoSEQ multiplex PCR; TCRdb's copy has only in-frame clones and leaves some out. The data show just under 95,000 clones, 80% seen once. The study's findings and limits: CD4+ memory repertoires contained about two fifths of the roughly 160 reported CMV TCRbeta sequences.

The sort gate was single viable CD3+CD4+CD8-CD45RO+ cells for memory CD4+ T cells. Material: memory CD4+ T cells from blood. V gene TRBV7-3 combines with J gene TRBJ2-5; 9 bases agree with TRBD1. The sequence was collected from an adult in good health and CMV-seropositive. As DNA, the CDR3 is TGTGCCAGCAGTGACAGGGGGCAAGAGACCCAGTACTTC. Translated: CASSDRGQETQYF.